These 7 T cell receptor beta chains share one sample of origin, sequenced in a study of T cell repertoires in cytomegalovirus infection. A single record per CDR3 protein comes from TCRdb applying MiXCR to the reads. This repertoire shows fewer than 1,000,000 distinct CDR3 sequences, roughly 30% found once; its top ten account for 13%. Their antigens are not known. The sample consisted of cultured CD8+ T cells from PBMCs, taken from culture after CMV antigen stimulation. Receptor source: a human donor in good health (CMV status not recorded). Some clones in this sample may be carry-over from other donors' samples.

The chain has TRBV6-1 and TRBJ1-5; D is possibly TRBD1 (5 bases). Germline V gene sequence: CDR1 MNHNS, CDR2 SASEGT. Trimming shortened V by 5 bases and J by 6 bases, and 11 bases separated the two germline ends. This CDR3 is built from 13 residues. The CDR3 region is CASSYAGSQPQHF. The DNA for the CDR3 is TGTGCCAGCAGTTACGCAGGGTCTCAGCCCCAGCATTTT.

The V gene is TRBV5-4, the J gene TRBJ2-5; TRBD1 matches at 8 bases. Germline lookup yields CDR1 SGHNT and CDR2 YYREEE (reference sequence). CDR3 length: 14 amino acids. After removal of 4 bases from V and 5 bases from J, the junction contained 7 bases not matched to a gene. CDR3 amino acids: CASSKTGVRETQYF. The DNA of the CDR3 is TGTGCCAGCAGCAAGACAGGGGTCCGGGAGACCCAGTACTTC.

The rearrangement links TRBV20-1 to TRBJ2-5; no reliable D call. Between the trimmed V and J ends, which lost 1 base and 7 bases, there was a span of 10 bases. CDR1 is DFQATT, CDR2 SNEGSKA, per germline (reference sequence). The CDR3 sequence is 12 residues long. The CDR3 reads CSARGWEGTQYF. Written as DNA, the CDR3 is TGCAGTGCTAGAGGATGGGAAGGGACCCAGTACTTC.

This clonotype has a handful of counts. The rearrangement joins TRBV10-3 to TRBJ1-1; TRBD1 agrees at 7 bases. V lost 9 bases and J lost 5; bases outside the gene matches: 12. The CDR3 length is 14 residues. Germline-derived CDR1 and CDR2 are ENHRY and SYGVKD. In nucleotides, the CDR3 is TGTGCCATACGACAGGGTGATCGAGGAACTGAAGCTTTCTTT. It codes for CAIRQGDRGTEAFF.

This clonotype was seen at least ten times. The chain is built from TRBV7-2 and TRBJ2-5, with 8 bases fitting TRBD2. CDR3 size: 14 residues. Trimming cost V 5 bases and J 4 bases; bases outside gene matches: 6. Germline CDR1 reads SGHTA; CDR2 reads FQGNSA. This CDR3 is CASSPGLAGETQYF. For the CDR3, the DNA is TGTGCCAGCAGCCCCGGACTAGCAGGAGAGACCCAGTACTTC.

The gene calls are TRBV10-3 and TRBJ2-7; 9 nucleotides agree with TRBD1. J gave up 4 bases and V 9 bases, and 10 bases lay outside the gene matches. The CDR3 consists of 14 residues. The V gene's germline CDR1 is ENHRY and CDR2 SYGVKD. Written as DNA, the CDR3 is TGTGCCATGCAAACGGACAGGGGCCTATACGAGCAGTACGTC. It translates to CAMQTDRGLYEQYV.

A single count supports this clonotype. The rearrangement joins TRBV29-1 to TRBJ2-1; D assignment may be TRBD1 or TRBD2 (6 bases each). This CDR3 has 17 amino acids. The ends were cut back, 5 bases at V and 0 bases at J, with 20 bases in the middle. Germline loops: CDR1 SQVTM, CDR2 ANQGSEA. CDR3: CSVCRGRRYISYNEQFF. CDR3 nucleotide sequence: TGCAGCGTTTGTCGGGGGCGCCGATATATCTCCTACAATGAGCAGTTCTTC.